This T cell receptor beta chain was recovered during a study of beta chain features in type 1 diabetes. The study reverse transcribed the entire isolated RNA, so it sequenced expressed TCRB transcripts. TCRdb keeps only in-frame clones here, not all; method: immunoSEQ multiplex PCR. There are about 340,000 clones in the sample; about a tenth occur only once, and over 0.95% lies in the top ten. This clone came up a few times. The antigen remains undetermined. Study-wide findings and caveats: A moderate, significant TCRB CDR3 shortening appeared in type 1 diabetes across four CD4+ subsets.

In germline, CDR1 is SGHRS, CDR2 YFSETQ. The CDR3 length is 15 residues. Trimming removed 0 bases from V and 2 bases from J, with 9 bases in between. Sequencing was done on a sample of central memory CD4+ T cells from blood. The rearrangement links TRBV5-1 to TRBJ1-5, with D possibly matching TRBD1 (5 bases). This sequence originates from a man under 40 with type 1 diabetes. Here the CDR3 DNA reads TGCGCCAGCAGCTTGGGAGGGGTCGGCAATCAGCCCCAGCATTTT. Residues: CASSLGGVGNQPQHF.